These 14 T cell receptor beta chains share one sample of origin, sequenced in a study of vaccination effects on CD4 cells after COVID-19. Which antigens these TCRs recognize remains unknown. Under the ViraFEST assay, PBMC were stimulated with viral peptide pools so that antigen-specific CD4+ T cells expanded. Sequencing was performed afterwards. The culture ran for about 10 days, and then CD4+ T cells were isolated. None of the vaccinated had previously contracted SARS-CoV-2, and their nucleocapsid antibodies tested negative. This table comes from immunoSEQ multiplex PCR, and its TCRdb copy is limited to in-frame clones, with some not included. The sample consists of about 41,000 clones, roughly 70% of them appearing once. Sequences were derived from CD4+ T cells from PBMCs cultured with HCoV-OC43 spike peptides, sampled before COVID-19 vaccination. Subset defined: HCoV-OC43 spike overlapping peptide pool stimulation. These receptors originate from a human donor who received a COVID-19 vaccine.

The rearrangement links TRBV19 to TRBJ1-5; no clear D gene. Per the germline V gene, CDR1 is LNHDA and CDR2 is SQIVND (reference sequence). The CDR3 contains 12 residues. V lost 6 bases to trimming and J lost 1 base, with 4 bases between them. This CDR3 is CASRSSNQPQHF. CDR3 DNA: TGTGCCAGTAGGAGCAGCAATCAGCCCCAGCATTTT. The complete variable domain, with remaining parts taken from reference TRBV19 and TRBJ1-5, reads DGGITQSPKYLFRKEGQNVTLSCEQNLNHDAMYWYRQDPGQGLRLIYYSQIVNDFQKGDIAEGYSVSREKKESFPLTVTSAQKNPTAFYLCASRSSNQPQHFGDGTRLSIL.

This chain connects TRBV27 to TRBJ1-2; D is perhaps TRBD1 (5 bases). This CDR3 has 13 amino acids. Looked up from germline, CDR1 is MNHEY and CDR2 is SMNVEV (reference sequence). V shed 3 bases and J shed 6 bases, with 11 bases lying between them. The CDR3 protein is CASSFWQGNGYTF. The CDR3, as DNA: TGTGCCAGCAGTTTCTGGCAGGGAAATGGCTACACCTTC.

The CDR3 coding sequence is TGTGCCAGCAGTCACTCCTACCGGGACAGAGCCTACGAGCAGTACTTC. This translates into CASSHSYRDRAYEQYF. The chain carries TRBV2 and TRBJ2-7; 7 bases are shared with TRBD1. Germline V gene data show CDR1 as SNHLY and CDR2 as FYNNEI. The CDR3 has 16 amino acids. The junction had 12 bases not matched to a gene; V was cut back by 5 bases and J by 2 bases.

The rearrangement uses TRBV7-2 and TRBJ2-1; D perhaps matches TRBD1 (6 bases). This CDR3 region has 14 residues. Trimming took off 7 bases at V and 6 bases at J, with 16 bases between the two ends. CDR1 and CDR2 from the germline V gene are SGHTA and FQGNSA. The DNA of the CDR3 is TGTGCCAGCAAAGGACAGAGCCTGGGCAATGAGCAGTTCTTC. It encodes CASKGQSLGNEQFF.

The chain combines TRBV6-1 with TRBJ2-7; 11 positions match TRBD2. Germline CDR1 MNHNS, CDR2 SASEGT. The ends lost 2 bases at V and 6 bases at J; junction bases unmatched: 18. This CDR3 is 19 amino acids long. Here the CDR3 reads CASSESWLAGGPPPREQYF. The DNA of the CDR3 is TGTGCCAGCAGTGAATCCTGGCTAGCGGGAGGCCCCCCCCCTCGCGAGCAGTACTTC.

This chain's CDR3 is CASSPRVYGGSKSNTGELFF. The DNA of the CDR3 is TGTGCCAGCTCACCCCGCGTATACGGAGGGTCGAAATCGAACACCGGGGAGCTGTTTTTT. This sequence joins TRBV18 and TRBJ2-2, with TRBD2 as a possible D gene (6 bases). This CDR3 has 20 amino acids. The V end was cut by 3 bases, the J end by 0 bases, with 23 bases between. Per germline, CDR1 KGHSH and CDR2 LQKENI.

The chain carries TRBV5-1 and TRBJ2-7; 8 bases agree with TRBD1. Germline V CDR1 and CDR2: SGHRS, YFSETQ. V dropped 0 bases and J dropped 0; count of bases not matched to a gene: 2. This CDR3 contains 15 residues. In DNA, the CDR3 is TGCGCCAGCAGCTTGGGACAGGGGTACTCCTACGAGCAGTACTTC. Encoded protein: CASSLGQGYSYEQYF.

The genes are TRBV2 and TRBJ2-3; D call uncertain. V was clipped by 4 bases and J by 2 bases, with 7 bases between them. Germline assignment: CDR1 SNHLY and CDR2 FYNNEI. The CDR3 totals 13 residues. The CDR3 nucleotides are TGTGCCAGCAGTGTAACAGCCACAGATACGCAGTATTTT. Residues: CASSVTATDTQYF.

The chain's CDR3 is CASSLAPGGFDYTF. The CDR3 region has the DNA TGCGCCAGCAGCTTGGCGCCAGGCGGTTTTGACTACACCTTC. The chain links TRBV5-1 to TRBJ1-2; the D is unclear. CDR3 length: 14 residues. Germline CDR1 and CDR2: SGHRS and YFSETQ. Trimming removed 0 bases from V and 10 bases from J, with 16 bases in between. Full variable domain (outside the CDR3, taken from reference TRBV5-1 and TRBJ1-2): KAGVTQTPRYLIKTRGQQVTLSCSPISGHRSVSWYQQTPGQGLQFLFEYFSETQRNKGNFPGRFSGRQFSNSRSEMNVSTLELGDSALYLCASSLAPGGFDYTFGSGTRLTVV.

The gene calls are TRBV6-5 and TRBJ2-1, with 13 bases lining up with TRBD2. With V trimmed by 2 bases and J by 8 bases, 6 bases remained unmatched. This CDR3 region has 16 residues. Per the germline V gene, CDR1 is MNHEY and CDR2 is SVGAGI. Here the CDR3 DNA reads TGTGCCAGCAGTTACCCAGGACTAGCGGGAGTTGATGAGCAGTTCTTC. Translated: CASSYPGLAGVDEQFF.

J is TRBJ2-6 and V is TRBV27; D gene ambiguous. The ends were cut back, 9 bases at V and 0 bases at J, with 6 bases in the middle. The CDR3 is made up of 13 amino acids. CDR1 is MNHEY and CDR2 is SMNVEV in the germline V gene (reference sequence). This CDR3 reads CASRTSGANVLTF. The CDR3 nucleotides read TGTGCCAGTAGAACCTCTGGGGCCAACGTCCTGACTTTC.

J is TRBJ1-6 and V is TRBV5-4; 7 bases are shared with TRBD1. The CDR3 loop spans 17 amino acids. The ends lost 0 bases at V and 5 bases at J; junction bases unmatched: 8. Germline V gives CDR1 SGHNT, CDR2 YYREEE (reference sequence). The CDR3: CASSLVRGGDNNSPLHF. CDR3 nucleotide sequence: TGTGCCAGCAGCTTGGTACGAGGGGGCGACAATAATTCACCCCTCCACTTT.

The V gene is TRBV3-1 (or the pseudogene TRBV3-2), the J gene TRBJ1-2; D is perhaps TRBD1 (6 bases). This CDR3 comprises 16 residues. Trimming took 4 bases from V and 1 from J, leaving 16 bases between them. Germline CDR1 and CDR2: LGHDT and YNNKEL (reference sequence). As DNA, the CDR3 is TGTGCCAGCAGCCCCCGAGGGGCAGGGGATAACTATGGCTACACCTTC. Translated, it gives CASSPRGAGDNYGYTF.

CDR3 protein: CASSKRRGKLFF. The CDR3, as DNA: TGTGCCAGCAGCAAAAGACGGGGAAAACTGTTTTTT. The J gene is TRBJ1-4, the V gene TRBV21-1. TRBV21-1 is shown as a pseudogene. The CDR3 contains 12 residues.